This T cell receptor beta chain appears in the sequencing data of a study of blood T cell repertoires in COVID-19. About the research overall: The United States, Italy and Spain provided the acute and convalescent COVID-19 samples. T cells, B-cell-depleted T cells, or PBMCs provided the cDNA or gDNA that served as material.

Trimming stripped 1 base from V and 3 bases from J, with 9 bases between. The germline V gene encodes CDR1 LGHNA and CDR2 YSLEER. The length of the CDR3 is 14 residues. In the original analysis: Amplification of reference gene primers was used by the study to estimate nucleated cell counts. Generated by immunoSEQ multiplex PCR, the TCRdb table keeps only in-frame clones and is missing some. The DNA was the basis for D and trimming; V, J and clone size are from that table. The sample holds fewer than 80,000 clones, over 75% seen once. The V call is TRBV4-3, the J call TRBJ2-5; no clear D gene. The sequenced material came from peripheral blood. The sequence came from a human donor in a cohort sampled during active COVID-19. The CDR3: CASSQGLSKETQYF. The CDR3 DNA sequence: TGCGCCAGCAGCCAAGGTCTCAGTAAAGAGACCCAGTACTTC.